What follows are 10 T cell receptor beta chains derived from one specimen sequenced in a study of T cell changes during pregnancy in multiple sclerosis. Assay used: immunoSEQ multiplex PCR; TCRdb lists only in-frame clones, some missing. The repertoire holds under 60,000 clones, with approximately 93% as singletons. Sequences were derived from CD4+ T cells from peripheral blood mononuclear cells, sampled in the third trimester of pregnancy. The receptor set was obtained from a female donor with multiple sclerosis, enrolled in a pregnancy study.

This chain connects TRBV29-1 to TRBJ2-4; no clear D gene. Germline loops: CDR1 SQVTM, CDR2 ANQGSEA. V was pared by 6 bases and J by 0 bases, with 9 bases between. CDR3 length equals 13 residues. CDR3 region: CSVQTLAKNIQYF. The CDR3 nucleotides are TGCAGCGTACAGACACTAGCCAAAAACATTCAGTACTTC.

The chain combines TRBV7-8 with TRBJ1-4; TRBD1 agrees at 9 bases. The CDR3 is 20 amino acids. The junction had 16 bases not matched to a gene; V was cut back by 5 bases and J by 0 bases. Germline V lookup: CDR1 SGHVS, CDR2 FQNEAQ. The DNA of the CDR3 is TGTGCCAGCAGCGAGAGGACAGGGGAGGCCCCTCGCCCAACTAATGAAAAACTGTTTTTT. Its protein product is CASSERTGEAPRPTNEKLFF.

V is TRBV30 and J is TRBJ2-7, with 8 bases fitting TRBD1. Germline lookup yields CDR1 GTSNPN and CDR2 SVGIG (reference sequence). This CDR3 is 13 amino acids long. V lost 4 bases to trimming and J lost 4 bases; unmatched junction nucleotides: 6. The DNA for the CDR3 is TGTGCCTGGACTAAAGACAGGGGATACGAGCAGTACTTC. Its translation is CAWTKDRGYEQYF.

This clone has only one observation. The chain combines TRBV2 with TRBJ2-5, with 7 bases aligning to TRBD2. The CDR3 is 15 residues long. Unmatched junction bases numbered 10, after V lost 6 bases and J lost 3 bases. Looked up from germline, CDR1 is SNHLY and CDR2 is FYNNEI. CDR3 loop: CASRGRGRGKETQYF. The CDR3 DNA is TGTGCCAGCAGGGGGAGGGGACGGGGTAAAGAGACCCAGTACTTC.

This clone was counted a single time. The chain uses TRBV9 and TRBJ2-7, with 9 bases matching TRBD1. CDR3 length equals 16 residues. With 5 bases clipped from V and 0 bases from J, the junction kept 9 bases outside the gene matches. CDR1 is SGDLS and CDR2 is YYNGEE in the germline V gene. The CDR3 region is CASRGRPQGASYEQYF. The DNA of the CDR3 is TGTGCCAGCAGGGGGCGCCCACAGGGGGCCTCCTACGAGCAGTACTTC. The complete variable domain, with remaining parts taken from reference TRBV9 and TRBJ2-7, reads DSGVTQTPKHLITATGQRVTLRCSPRSGDLSVYWYQQSLDQGLQFLIQYYNGEERAKGNILERFSAQQFPDLHSELNLSSLELGDSALYFCASRGRPQGASYEQYFGPGTRLTVT.

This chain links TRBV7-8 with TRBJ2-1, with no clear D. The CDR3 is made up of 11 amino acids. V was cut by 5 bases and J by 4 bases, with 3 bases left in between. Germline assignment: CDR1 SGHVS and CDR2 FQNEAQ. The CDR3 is CASSEYNEQFF. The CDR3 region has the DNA TGTGCCAGCAGCGAGTACAATGAGCAGTTCTTC.

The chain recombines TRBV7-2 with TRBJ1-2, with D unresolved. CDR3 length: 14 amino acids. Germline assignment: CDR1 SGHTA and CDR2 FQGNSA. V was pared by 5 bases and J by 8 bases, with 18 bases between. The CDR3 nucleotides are TGTGCCAGCAGCCTCCCCAAAGCAGGTCGCGGCTACACCTTC. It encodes CASSLPKAGRGYTF.

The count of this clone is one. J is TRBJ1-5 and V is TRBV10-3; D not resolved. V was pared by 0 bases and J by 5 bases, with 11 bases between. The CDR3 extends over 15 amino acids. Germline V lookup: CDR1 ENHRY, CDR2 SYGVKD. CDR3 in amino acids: CAISESWQLDQPQHF. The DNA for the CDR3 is TGTGCCATCAGTGAGTCGTGGCAGCTAGATCAGCCCCAGCATTTT.

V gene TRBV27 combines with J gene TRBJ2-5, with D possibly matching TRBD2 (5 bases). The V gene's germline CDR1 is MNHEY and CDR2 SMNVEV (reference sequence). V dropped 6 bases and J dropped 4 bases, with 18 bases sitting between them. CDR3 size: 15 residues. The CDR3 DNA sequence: TGTGCCAGCAGCAATAGCCCTATTCGGGGAGAGACCCAGTACTTC. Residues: CASSNSPIRGETQYF.

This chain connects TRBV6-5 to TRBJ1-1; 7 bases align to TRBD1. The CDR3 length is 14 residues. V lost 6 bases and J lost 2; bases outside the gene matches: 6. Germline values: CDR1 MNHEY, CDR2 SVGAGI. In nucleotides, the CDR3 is TGTGCCAGCAGCATGACAGGGAGAAACACTGAAGCTTTCTTT. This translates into CASSMTGRNTEAFF.